Sequencing of this TCR beta chain was carried out in a study of sequential checkpoint blockade in melanoma. Study at large: First-line arms were nivolumab then ipilimumab, or the reverse, randomized 1:1.

Regarding treatment: randomized to nivolumab then ipilimumab (arm A) or the reverse (arm B). This clone ranks as medium-sized. The repertoire was sequenced with immunoSEQ multiplex PCR; TCRdb's copy has only in-frame clones and lacks some. Among fewer than 20,000 clones listed, 55% to 80% were seen once. This CDR3 has 17 residues. In germline, CDR1 is LNHDA, CDR2 SQIVND (reference sequence). The V gene lost 7 bases and the J gene lost 2 bases, with 18 bases spanning the gap. The TCR sequence derives from a human donor with melanoma. The chain is built from TRBV19 and TRBJ2-6; D possibly corresponds to TRBD2 (5 bases). The sequenced sample was CD8+ T cells sorted from blood (inferred from file names), obtained from a patient given nivolumab and ipilimumab in sequence. As DNA, the CDR3 is TGTGCCAGTAAGTGGCGACGGGAAGATCCTGGGGCCAACGTCCTGACTTTC. Translating gives CASKWRREDPGANVLTF.